This T cell receptor (beta chain) was documented in a study of Graves' ophthalmopathy and Graves' hyperthyroidism. Moderate-to-severe activity, CAS at least 3, NOSPECS at least 4 and duration under 3 months characterized donors with ophthalmopathy. This clonotype occurred many times. Amplification of TCR beta CDR3 regions used RNA transcripts. HTBI-primed first-round RT-PCR preceded second-round multiplex PCR. TCRdb reprocessed the multiplex PCR reads with MiXCR, giving one entry per CDR3 protein. The sample shows about 500,000 distinct CDR3 sequences, approximately 15% of them seen only once. The CDR3 is 16 amino acids. Trimming pared 5 bases from V and 1 base from J, leaving 17 bases between.

Sequencing was performed on blood. The clonotype comes from a woman aged 25 to 39 with Graves' ophthalmopathy. The genes are TRBV12-3 or TRBV12-4 and TRBJ1-2; possible D gene TRBD1, 6 bases. CDR3 nucleotides: TGTGCCAGCAGTAAGTACCGGGACACTCATAACTATGGCTACACCTTC. Translating it yields CASSKYRDTHNYGYTF.